A single sample gave rise to the 27 T cell receptor beta chains below, sequenced in a study of blood T cells in healthy people across ages. Next came a second PCR, run for about 7 to 12 cycles, which used a sample-barcoded 5' primer along with a J-beta primer mix. Each CDR3 protein is one row after TCRdb ran MiXCR on the 5' RACE reads. Among about 730,000 distinct CDR3 sequences listed, 35% to 45% were seen once. Sequenced: blood. These receptors all stem from an older woman in good health.

The chain is built from TRBV12-5 and TRBJ1-2; D is unclear. Trimming took 1 base from V and 5 from J, leaving 8 bases between them. The CDR3 extends over 13 amino acids. Per germline, CDR1 LGHNT and CDR2 FRNRAP. The CDR3 sequence is CASGLAGSYGYTF. The CDR3 DNA is TGTGCTAGTGGTTTGGCAGGCTCGTATGGCTACACCTTC.

A remark on this clonotype: One base away lies a much larger clone, so this may be a sequencing read error. The rearrangement uses TRBV24-1 and TRBJ2-5; D call uncertain. CDR3 length equals 13 residues. V was cut by 8 bases and J by 11 bases, with 20 bases left in between. Germline lookup yields CDR1 KGHDR and CDR2 SFDVKD. The CDR3 nucleotides read TGTGCCACCACGGCCTTCCGCAGCGAAGAGCAGTACTTC. Its translation is CATTAFRSEEQYF.

This clonotype appeared a single time. The rearrangement joins TRBV5-1 to TRBJ2-7; D may match TRBD1 or TRBD2 (5 bases each). The germline V and J ends were trimmed by 4 bases and 6 bases, with 14 bases remaining between them. CDR3 length: 13 residues. The germline CDR1 and CDR2 sequences are SGHRS and YFSETQ. The CDR3 loop is CASSQRGTSEQYF. CDR3 nucleotides: TGCGCCAGCAGCCAACGAGGGACCTCCGAGCAGTACTTC.

The gene calls are TRBV27 and TRBJ2-4, with TRBD2 as a possible D gene (6 bases). The CDR3 is 16 amino acids. Trimming pared 3 bases from V and 3 bases from J, leaving 15 bases between. CDR1 is MNHEY and CDR2 is SMNVEV in the germline V gene (reference sequence). Here the CDR3 DNA reads TGTGCCAGCAGTTTCGGGAGTTTGACAGTCAAAAACATTCAGTACTTC. Its translation: CASSFGSLTVKNIQYF.

The rearrangement links TRBV10-3 to TRBJ1-1, with no clear D. The V and J ends lost 6 bases and 2 bases respectively, with 7 bases between them. From germline, CDR1 is ENHRY and CDR2 SYGVKD. This CDR3 has 12 residues. Written as DNA, the CDR3 is TGTGCCATCAGACAGCTCAACACTGAAGCTTTCTTT. Translation gives CAIRQLNTEAFF.

This chain uses TRBV7-2 with TRBJ2-7; 10 positions agree with TRBD2. The CDR3 extends over 18 amino acids. The junction had 17 bases not matched to a gene; V was cut back by 2 bases and J by 7 bases. In germline, CDR1 is SGHTA, CDR2 FQGNSA. The CDR3 spells CASSLQREGPSAYNEQYF. The DNA of the CDR3 is TGTGCCAGCAGCTTACAGCGGGAGGGCCCCAGCGCCTACAATGAGCAGTACTTC.

The chain carries TRBV28 and TRBJ2-1, with a possible D match to TRBD1 (5 bases). Trimming took 5 bases from V and 9 from J, leaving 20 bases between them. This CDR3 is 15 amino acids long. The germline V gene has CDR1 MDHEN and CDR2 SYDVKM. This CDR3 is CASSATYQGPGEQFF. As DNA, the CDR3 is TGTGCCAGCAGTGCCACGTATCAGGGCCCGGGTGAGCAGTTCTTC. Based on the CDR3 plus reference TRBV28 and TRBJ2-1, the full variable domain is DVKVTQSSRYLVKRTGEKVFLECVQDMDHENMFWYRQDPGLGLRLIYFSYDVKMKEKGDIPEGYSVSREKKERFSLILESASTNQTSMYLCASSATYQGPGEQFFGPGTRLTVL.

This clonotype was detected once. The chain employs TRBV20-1 and TRBJ2-1; a possible D gene is TRBD2 (6 bases). In germline, CDR1 is DFQATT, CDR2 SNEGSKA (reference sequence). The CDR3 runs 16 residues. V was shortened by 0 bases and J by 1 base, with 13 bases between the two germline ends. CDR3 sequence reads: CSAREWNGGSYNEQFF. DNA for the CDR3: TGCAGTGCTAGAGAATGGAACGGGGGTTCCTACAATGAGCAGTTCTTC.

This clonotype was counted only a few times. The chain uses TRBV7-9 and TRBJ2-3, with no clear D. CDR3 length: 17 residues. Germline V gives CDR1 SEHNR, CDR2 FQNEAQ (reference sequence). The ends were cut back, 1 base at V and 1 base at J, with 15 bases in the middle. In nucleotides, the CDR3 is TGTGCCAGCAGCTTAGGCCTCCTTGGCCTCCGCACAGATACGCAGTATTTT. This gives the protein CASSLGLLGLRTDTQYF. The variable domain in full, completed from reference TRBV7-9 and TRBJ2-3, reads DTGVSQNPRHKITKRGQNVTFRCDPISEHNRLYWYRQTLGQGPEFLTYFQNEAQLEKSRLLSDRFSAERPKGSFSTLEIQRTEQGDSAMYLCASSLGLLGLRTDTQYFGPGTRLTVL.

This clonotype was counted between two and nine times. This sequence joins TRBV12-3 or TRBV12-4 and TRBJ2-5; no firm D call. The V end was cut by 3 bases, the J end by 3 bases, with 11 bases between. The CDR3 is 14 amino acids. The CDR3 region has the DNA TGTGCCAGCAGTTTGAACGTACCTGAAGAGACCCAGTACTTC. Amino acid sequence: CASSLNVPEETQYF.

As for this clonotype: It may be a read error: a sequence one base away is much more abundant. The CDR3 loop is CASSVRGSGGHNEQYF. CDR3 in DNA: TGTGCCAGCAGCGTACGCGGGAGTGGGGGGCACAATGAGCAGTACTTC. The chain has TRBV7-2 and TRBJ2-7; D possibly corresponds to TRBD2 (7 bases). The CDR3 runs 16 residues. CDR1 and CDR2 (germline): SGHTA, FQGNSA. The ends were cut back, 5 bases at V and 7 bases at J, with 24 bases in the middle.

This clonotype was counted a few times. This rearrangement joins TRBV2 to TRBJ2-4; possible D gene TRBD1, 6 bases. The DNA end favors TRBJ2-7, so the J call may be wrong. Germline V CDR1 and CDR2: SNHLY, FYNNEI. The CDR3 has 13 residues. The chain's CDR3 is CASSPGQNNEQYF. CDR3 coding DNA: TGTGCCAGCAGTCCTGGACAGAACAACGAGCAGTACTTC.

This clonotype showed up just a few times. The chain uses TRBV7-2 and TRBJ2-7, with D unclear. The V gene's germline CDR1 is SGHTA and CDR2 FQGNSA. Trimming stripped 3 bases from V and 7 bases from J, with 10 bases between. CDR3 length: 12 residues. For the CDR3, the DNA is TGTGCCAGCAGCTTCAACGCTAGGGAGCAGTACTTC. This codes for CASSFNAREQYF. Filled out from reference TRBV7-2 and TRBJ2-7, the complete variable domain reads GAGVSQSPSNKVTEKGKDVELRCDPISGHTALYWYRQSLGQGLEFLIYFQGNSAPDKSGLPSDRFSAERTGGSVSTLTIQRTQQEDSAVYLCASSFNAREQYFGPGTRLTVT.

This clonotype was seen more than once but under ten times. This chain connects TRBV20-1 to TRBJ2-7; 15 bases are shared with TRBD2. CDR1 is DFQATT and CDR2 is SNEGSKA in the germline V gene (reference sequence). V was clipped by 5 bases and J by 0 bases; unmatched bases: 8. The CDR3 consists of 17 residues. The DNA for the CDR3 is TGCAGTGCTCGAGGACTAGCGGGAGGGATGAGCTCCTACGAGCAGTACTTC. Residues: CSARGLAGGMSSYEQYF.

About this clonotype: A much bigger clone sits one base away, suggesting this may be a read error. The chain couples TRBV12-3 or TRBV12-4 to TRBJ2-7; D possibly corresponds to TRBD2 (6 bases). V lost 6 bases and J 2 bases, leaving 14 bases between the germline ends. The CDR3 runs to 14 residues. The CDR3 DNA reads TGTGCCAGCAGGTCGGGGGACGGAACCTACGAGCAGTACTTC. It specifies CASRSGDGTYEQYF.

The sample holds many counts of this clonotype. The chain couples TRBV29-1 to TRBJ1-2, with D possibly being TRBD1 (5 bases). This CDR3 spans 12 amino acids. The germline V and J ends were trimmed by 7 bases and 8 bases, with 17 bases remaining between them. Germline CDR1 and CDR2: SQVTM and ANQGSEA. The CDR3 coding sequence is TGCAGCGACAACCGGGACGGCGGGGGCTACACCTTC. This codes for CSDNRDGGGYTF.

V and J are TRBV29-1 and TRBJ2-2, with 8 bases fitting TRBD1. The CDR3 length is 14 residues. V was clipped by 4 bases and J by 7 bases; unmatched bases: 8. Germline CDR1 and CDR2: SQVTM and ANQGSEA. This chain's CDR3 is CSVAGQGADGELFF. The CDR3 DNA follows: TGCAGCGTTGCTGGGCAGGGGGCGGACGGGGAGCTGTTTTTT.

The DNA of the CDR3 is TGTGCCAGCAGTAAAGGGACAGGGGGCAGGGAGACCCAGTACTTC. The encoded protein is CASSKGTGGRETQYF. The V gene is TRBV7-2, the J gene TRBJ2-7, with TRBD1 identical over 12 bases. The DNA matches TRBJ2-5 better at its end, which makes the J call doubtful. Germline loops: CDR1 SGHTA, CDR2 FQGNSA. This CDR3 spans 15 amino acids.

The chain combines TRBV20-1 with TRBJ2-4; possible D gene TRBD2, 7 bases. Germline V CDR1 and CDR2: DFQATT, SNEGSKA (reference sequence). The ends were cut back, 4 bases at V and 5 bases at J, with 18 bases in the middle. The CDR3 totals 15 residues. CDR3 DNA sequence: TGCAGTGCTAACGAACAGGGAGGGTGGGAAAACATTCAGTACTTC. This codes for CSANEQGGWENIQYF.

The rearrangement links TRBV9 to TRBJ2-3; 12 positions match TRBD2. Germline CDR1 reads SGDLS; CDR2 reads YYNGEE. After removal of 2 bases from V and 6 bases from J, the junction contained 19 bases not matched to a gene. The CDR3 is 20 amino acids. This chain's CDR3 is CASSVGGGGRLAGVADTQYF. CDR3 nucleotides: TGTGCCAGCAGCGTGGGTGGGGGAGGGCGACTAGCGGGAGTTGCGGATACGCAGTATTTT. Drawing the rest from reference TRBV9 and TRBJ2-3, the complete variable domain is DSGVTQTPKHLITATGQRVTLRCSPRSGDLSVYWYQQSLDQGLQFLIQYYNGEERAKGNILERFSAQQFPDLHSELNLSSLELGDSALYFCASSVGGGGRLAGVADTQYFGPGTRLTVL.

V is TRBV7-2 and J is TRBJ1-1; 8 bases line up with TRBD1. V trimming: 5 bases; J trimming: 0 bases; junction bases outside the gene matches: 5. This CDR3 contains 15 residues. Looked up from germline, CDR1 is SGHTA and CDR2 is FQGNSA. CDR3: CASSAAGGVNTEAFF. In DNA, the CDR3 is TGTGCCAGCAGCGCAGCAGGGGGCGTGAACACTGAAGCTTTCTTT.

This clonotype was recorded many times. The chain has TRBV5-1 and TRBJ2-1; the D is unclear. This CDR3 comprises 14 residues. The germline V gene encodes CDR1 SGHRS and CDR2 YFSETQ. The ends were cut back, 0 bases at V and 4 bases at J, with 8 bases in the middle. DNA of the CDR3: TGCGCCAGCAGCTTGGTGGTCGGATACAATGAGCAGTTCTTC. Translating gives CASSLVVGYNEQFF.

The chain joins TRBV27 to TRBJ1-2, with TRBD1 as a possible D gene (5 bases). The CDR3 consists of 13 residues. V lost 4 bases to trimming and J lost 4 bases, with 10 bases between them. Germline CDR1 reads MNHEY; CDR2 reads SMNVEV (reference sequence). Here the CDR3 DNA reads TGTGCCAGCAGTTCCCCCGACAGCTATGGCTACACCTTC. This codes for CASSSPDSYGYTF.

The CDR3: CASSPGATTGELFF. CDR3 bases: TGTGCCAGCAGCCCAGGGGCCACCACCGGGGAGCTGTTTTTT. J is TRBJ2-2 and V is TRBV6-2 or TRBV6-3; weak D call: TRBD1 (6 bases). V shed 6 bases and J shed 4 bases, with 12 bases lying between them. From germline, CDR1 is MNHEY and CDR2 SVGEGT. The CDR3 runs 14 residues.

This clonotype has more than one count but fewer than ten. The chain is built from TRBV14 and TRBJ2-1; 13 positions agree with TRBD2. Germline V gene data show CDR1 as SGHDN and CDR2 as FVKESK. This CDR3 is built from 16 residues. J was trimmed by 5 bases and V by 5 bases; bases with no gene match: 6. As DNA, the CDR3 is TGTGCCAGCAGCTCCTGGACTAGCGGGAGCCACAATGAGCAGTTCTTC. Amino acids: CASSSWTSGSHNEQFF. Based on the CDR3 plus reference TRBV14 and TRBJ2-1, the full variable domain is EAGVTQFPSHSVIEKGQTVTLRCDPISGHDNLYWYRRVMGKEIKFLLHFVKESKQDESGMPNNRFLAERTGGTYSTLKVQPAELEDSGVYFCASSSWTSGSHNEQFFGPGTRLTVL.

V usage is TRBV5-1 and J usage is TRBJ2-5, with D hard to call. Germline assignment: CDR1 SGHRS and CDR2 YFSETQ. The CDR3 runs 15 residues. V was cut by 0 bases and J by 5 bases, with 14 bases left in between. CDR3 coding DNA: TGCGCCAGCAGCTTGGGGACCCAGATTCGGGAGACCCAGTACTTC. Protein: CASSLGTQIRETQYF.

V is TRBV15 and J is TRBJ2-7; maybe TRBD1 (7 bases). V lost 4 bases, J lost 6 bases, and 13 bases lay in between. From germline, CDR1 is LNHNV and CDR2 YYDKDF (reference sequence). This CDR3 contains 13 residues. This CDR3 reads CATSTTQGGEQYF. CDR3 DNA: TGTGCCACCAGCACGACGCAGGGGGGCGAGCAGTACTTC.